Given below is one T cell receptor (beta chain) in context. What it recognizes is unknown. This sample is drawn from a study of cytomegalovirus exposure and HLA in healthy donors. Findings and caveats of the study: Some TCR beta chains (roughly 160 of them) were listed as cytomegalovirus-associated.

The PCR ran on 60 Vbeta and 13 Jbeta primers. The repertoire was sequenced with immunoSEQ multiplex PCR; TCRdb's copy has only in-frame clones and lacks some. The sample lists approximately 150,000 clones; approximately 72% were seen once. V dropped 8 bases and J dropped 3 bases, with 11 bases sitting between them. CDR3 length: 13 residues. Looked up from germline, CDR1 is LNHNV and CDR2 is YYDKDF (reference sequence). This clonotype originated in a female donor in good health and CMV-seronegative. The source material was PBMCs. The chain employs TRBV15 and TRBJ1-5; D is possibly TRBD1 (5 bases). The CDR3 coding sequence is TGTGCCACCGGGGGGGGTGTCAATCAGCCCCAGCATTTT. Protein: CATGGGVNQPQHF.